This TCR beta chain was sequenced during a study of CD8 T cells in Susac syndrome. Trimming cost V 0 bases and J 6 bases, with 20 bases left between them. CDR3 length: 17 amino acids. Germline values: CDR1 SGHDN, CDR2 FVKESK. The authors sequenced TCR beta from blood CD8+ and CD4+ T cells. cDNA came from approximately 0.5 to 1 ug RNA primed by random hexamers. The amplification used immunoSEQ multiplex PCR on TCR beta CDR3; it spanned 54 Vbeta and 13 Jbeta. TCRdb recomputed calls from the immunoSEQ multiplex PCR reads with MiXCR, one row per CDR3 protein. The sample yields under 80,000 distinct CDR3 sequences, less than 95% seen once.

The gene calls are TRBV14 and TRBJ1-1, with no clear D. This clonotype originated in a human donor with multiple sclerosis. The sample taken for sequencing was CD8+ T cells from PBMCs. The CDR3: CASSQDYREVSLSEAFF. CDR3 bases: TGTGCCAGCAGCCAAGATTATAGGGAGGTCAGCCTTTCTGAAGCTTTCTTT.